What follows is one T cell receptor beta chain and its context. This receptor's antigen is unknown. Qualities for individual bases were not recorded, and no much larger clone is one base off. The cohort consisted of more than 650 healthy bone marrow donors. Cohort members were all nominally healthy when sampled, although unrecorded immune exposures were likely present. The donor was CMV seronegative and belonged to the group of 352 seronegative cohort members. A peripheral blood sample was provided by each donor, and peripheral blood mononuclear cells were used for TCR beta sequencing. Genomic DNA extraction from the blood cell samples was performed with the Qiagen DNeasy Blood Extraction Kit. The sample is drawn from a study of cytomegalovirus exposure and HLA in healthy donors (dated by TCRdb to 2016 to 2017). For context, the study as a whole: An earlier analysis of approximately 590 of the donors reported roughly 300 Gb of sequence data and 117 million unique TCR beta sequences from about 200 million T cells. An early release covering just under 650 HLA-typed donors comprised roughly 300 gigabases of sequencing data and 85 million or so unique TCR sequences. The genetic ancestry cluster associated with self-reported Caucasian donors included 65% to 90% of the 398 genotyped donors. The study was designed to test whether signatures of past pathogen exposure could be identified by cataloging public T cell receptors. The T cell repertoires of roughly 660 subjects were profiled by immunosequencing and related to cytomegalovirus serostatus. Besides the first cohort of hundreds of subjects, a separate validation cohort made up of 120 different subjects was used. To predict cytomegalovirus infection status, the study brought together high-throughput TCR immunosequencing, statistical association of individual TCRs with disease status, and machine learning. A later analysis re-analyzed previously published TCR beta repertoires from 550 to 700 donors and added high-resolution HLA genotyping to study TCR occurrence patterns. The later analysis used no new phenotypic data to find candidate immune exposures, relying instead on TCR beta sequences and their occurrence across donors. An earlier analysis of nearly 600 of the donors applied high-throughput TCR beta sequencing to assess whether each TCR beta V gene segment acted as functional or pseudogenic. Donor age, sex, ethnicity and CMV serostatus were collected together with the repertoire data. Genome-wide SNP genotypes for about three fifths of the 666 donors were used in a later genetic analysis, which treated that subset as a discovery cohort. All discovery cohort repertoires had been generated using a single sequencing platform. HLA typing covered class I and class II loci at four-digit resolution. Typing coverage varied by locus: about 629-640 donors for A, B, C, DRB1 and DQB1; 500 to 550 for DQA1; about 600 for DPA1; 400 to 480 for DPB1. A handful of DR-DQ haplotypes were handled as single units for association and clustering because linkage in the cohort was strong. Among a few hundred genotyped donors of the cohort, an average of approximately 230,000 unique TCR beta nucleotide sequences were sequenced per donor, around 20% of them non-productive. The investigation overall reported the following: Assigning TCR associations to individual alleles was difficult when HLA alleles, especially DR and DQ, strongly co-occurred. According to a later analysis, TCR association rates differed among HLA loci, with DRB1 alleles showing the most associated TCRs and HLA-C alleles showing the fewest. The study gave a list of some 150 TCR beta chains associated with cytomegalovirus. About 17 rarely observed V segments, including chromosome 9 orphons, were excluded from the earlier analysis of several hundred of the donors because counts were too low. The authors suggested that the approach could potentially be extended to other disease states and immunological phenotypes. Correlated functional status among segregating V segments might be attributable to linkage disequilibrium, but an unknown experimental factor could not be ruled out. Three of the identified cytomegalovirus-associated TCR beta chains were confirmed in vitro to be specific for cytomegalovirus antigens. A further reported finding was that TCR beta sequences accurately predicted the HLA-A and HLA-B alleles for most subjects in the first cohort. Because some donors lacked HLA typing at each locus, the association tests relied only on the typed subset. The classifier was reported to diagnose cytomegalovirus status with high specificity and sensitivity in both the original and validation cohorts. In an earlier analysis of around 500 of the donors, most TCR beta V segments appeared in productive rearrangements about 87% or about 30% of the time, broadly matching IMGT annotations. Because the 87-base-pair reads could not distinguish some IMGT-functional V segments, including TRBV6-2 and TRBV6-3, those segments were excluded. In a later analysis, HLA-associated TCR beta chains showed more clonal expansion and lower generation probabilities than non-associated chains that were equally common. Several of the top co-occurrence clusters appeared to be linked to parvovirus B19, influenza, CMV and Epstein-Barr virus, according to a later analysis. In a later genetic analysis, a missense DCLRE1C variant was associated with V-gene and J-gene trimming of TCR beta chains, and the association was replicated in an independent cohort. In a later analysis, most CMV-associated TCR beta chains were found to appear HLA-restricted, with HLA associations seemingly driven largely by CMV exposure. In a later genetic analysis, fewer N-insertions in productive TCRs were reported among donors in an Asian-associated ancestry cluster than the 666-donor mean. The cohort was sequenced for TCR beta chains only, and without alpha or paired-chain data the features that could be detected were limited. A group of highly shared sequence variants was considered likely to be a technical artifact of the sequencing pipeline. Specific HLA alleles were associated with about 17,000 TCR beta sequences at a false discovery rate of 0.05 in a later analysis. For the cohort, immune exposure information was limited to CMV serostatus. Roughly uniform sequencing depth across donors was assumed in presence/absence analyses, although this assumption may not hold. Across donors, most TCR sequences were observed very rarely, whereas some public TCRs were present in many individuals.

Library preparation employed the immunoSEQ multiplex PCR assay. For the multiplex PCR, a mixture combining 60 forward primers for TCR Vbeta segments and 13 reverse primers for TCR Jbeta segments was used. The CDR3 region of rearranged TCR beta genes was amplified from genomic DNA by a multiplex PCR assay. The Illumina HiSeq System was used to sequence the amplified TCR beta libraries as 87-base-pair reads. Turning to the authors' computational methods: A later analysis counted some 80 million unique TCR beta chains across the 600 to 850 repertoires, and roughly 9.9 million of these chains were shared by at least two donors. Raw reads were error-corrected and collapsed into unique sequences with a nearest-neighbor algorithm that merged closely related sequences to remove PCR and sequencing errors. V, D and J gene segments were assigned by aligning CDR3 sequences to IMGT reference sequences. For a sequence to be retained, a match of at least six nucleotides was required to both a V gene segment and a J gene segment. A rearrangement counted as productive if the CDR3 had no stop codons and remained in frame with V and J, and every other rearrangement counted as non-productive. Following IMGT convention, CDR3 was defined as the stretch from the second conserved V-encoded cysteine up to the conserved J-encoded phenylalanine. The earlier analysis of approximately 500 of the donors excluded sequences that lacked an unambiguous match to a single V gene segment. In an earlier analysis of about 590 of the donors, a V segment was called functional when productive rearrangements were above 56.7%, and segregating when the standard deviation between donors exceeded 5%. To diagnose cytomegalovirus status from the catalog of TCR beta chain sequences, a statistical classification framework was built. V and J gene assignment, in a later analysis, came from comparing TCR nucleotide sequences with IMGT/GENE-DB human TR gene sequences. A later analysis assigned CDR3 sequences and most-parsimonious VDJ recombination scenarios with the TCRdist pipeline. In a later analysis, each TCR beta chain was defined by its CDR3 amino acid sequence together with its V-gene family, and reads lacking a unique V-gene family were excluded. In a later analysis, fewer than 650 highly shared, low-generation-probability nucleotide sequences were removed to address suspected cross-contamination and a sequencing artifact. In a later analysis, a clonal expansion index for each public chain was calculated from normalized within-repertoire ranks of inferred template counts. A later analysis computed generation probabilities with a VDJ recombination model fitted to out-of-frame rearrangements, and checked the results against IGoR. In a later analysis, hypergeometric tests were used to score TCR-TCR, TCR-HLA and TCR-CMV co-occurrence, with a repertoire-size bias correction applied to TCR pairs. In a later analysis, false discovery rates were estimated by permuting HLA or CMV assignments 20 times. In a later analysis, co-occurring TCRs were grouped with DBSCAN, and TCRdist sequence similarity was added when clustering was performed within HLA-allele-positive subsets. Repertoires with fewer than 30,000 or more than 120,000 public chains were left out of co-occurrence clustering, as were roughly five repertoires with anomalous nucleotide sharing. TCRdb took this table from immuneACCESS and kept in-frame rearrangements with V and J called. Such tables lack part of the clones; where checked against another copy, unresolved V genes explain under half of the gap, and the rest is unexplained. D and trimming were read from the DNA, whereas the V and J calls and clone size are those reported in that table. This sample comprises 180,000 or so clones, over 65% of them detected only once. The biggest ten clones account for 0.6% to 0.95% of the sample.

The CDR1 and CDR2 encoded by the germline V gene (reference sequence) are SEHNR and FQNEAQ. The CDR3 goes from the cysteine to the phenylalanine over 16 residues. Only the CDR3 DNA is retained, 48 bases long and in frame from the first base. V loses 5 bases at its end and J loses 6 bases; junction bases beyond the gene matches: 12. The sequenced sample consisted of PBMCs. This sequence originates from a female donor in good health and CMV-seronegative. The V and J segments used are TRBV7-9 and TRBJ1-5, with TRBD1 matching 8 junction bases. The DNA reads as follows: TGTGCCAGCAGCGCGGACAGGGCCGCGGTCGGTCAGCCCCAGCATTTT. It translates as CASSADRAAVGQPQHF.